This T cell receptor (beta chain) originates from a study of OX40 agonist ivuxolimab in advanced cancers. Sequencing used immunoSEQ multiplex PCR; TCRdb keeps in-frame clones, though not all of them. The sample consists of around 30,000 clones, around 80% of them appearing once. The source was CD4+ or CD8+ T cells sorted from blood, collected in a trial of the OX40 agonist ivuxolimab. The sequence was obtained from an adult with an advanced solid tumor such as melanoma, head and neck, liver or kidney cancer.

CDR3 nucleotide sequence: TGCAGCGTTCGGGAGCCGGGAGAGCAGTTCTTC. This gives the protein CSVREPGEQFF. This chain connects TRBV29-1 to TRBJ2-1, with a possible D match to TRBD2 (6 bases). CDR1 and CDR2 (germline): SQVTM, ANQGSEA. Trimming took 5 bases from V and 10 from J, leaving 12 bases between them. This CDR3 contains 11 residues.